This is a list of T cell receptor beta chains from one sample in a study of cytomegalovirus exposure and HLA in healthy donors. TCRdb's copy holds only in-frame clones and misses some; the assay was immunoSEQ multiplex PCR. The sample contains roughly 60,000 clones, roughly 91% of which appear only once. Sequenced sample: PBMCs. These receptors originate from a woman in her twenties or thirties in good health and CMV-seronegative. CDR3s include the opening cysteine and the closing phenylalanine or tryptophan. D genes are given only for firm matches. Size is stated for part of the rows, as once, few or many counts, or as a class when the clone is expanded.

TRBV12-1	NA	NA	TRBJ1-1	CASSPRQENTEAFF	TGTGCCAGCAGCCCCCGACAGGAGAACACTGAAGCTTTCTTT
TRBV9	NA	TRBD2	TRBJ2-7	CASSVERSGRVYEQYF	TGTGCCAGCAGCGTAGAAAGGAGCGGGAGGGTCTACGAGCAGTACTTC
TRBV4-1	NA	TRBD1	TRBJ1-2	CASSQVGTGKLYGYTF	TGCGCCAGCAGCCAAGTGGGGACAGGAAAACTCTATGGCTACACCTTC
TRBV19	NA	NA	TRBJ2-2	CASSFQTQGTGELFF	TGTGCCAGTAGTTTTCAAACCCAGGGGACCGGGGAGCTGTTTTTT
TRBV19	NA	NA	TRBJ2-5	CASSIDRGETQYF	TGTGCCAGTAGTATAGATCGCGGGGAGACCCAGTACTTC
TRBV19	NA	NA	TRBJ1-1	CASSSLAGYEAFF	TGTGCCAGTAGTTCGCTAGCGGGGTATGAAGCTTTCTTT
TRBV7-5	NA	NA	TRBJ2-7	CVRSCDRRAEQYF	TGTGTCAGAAGCTGTGACAGACGCGCCGAGCAGTACTTC
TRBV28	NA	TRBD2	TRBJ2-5	CASSPFTIANSGRKTQYF	TGTGCCAGCAGCCCATTCACAATTGCGAATAGCGGGAGAAAGACCCAGTACTTC
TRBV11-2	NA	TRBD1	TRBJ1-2	CASSHPPGQAIYGYTF	TGTGCCAGCAGCCATCCCCCGGGACAGGCAATCTATGGCTACACCTTC
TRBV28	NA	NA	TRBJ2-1	CASSLQMTYNEQFF	TGTGCCAGCAGTTTACAGATGACCTACAATGAGCAGTTCTTC
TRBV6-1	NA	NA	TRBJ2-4	CASREVGPLAKNIQYF	TGTGCCAGCAGGGAAGTGGGGCCCCTAGCCAAAAACATTCAGTACTTC
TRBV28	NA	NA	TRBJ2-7	CASSLRGRGSYEQYF	TGTGCCAGCAGTCTCCGGGGGCGGGGGTCCTACGAGCAGTACTTC
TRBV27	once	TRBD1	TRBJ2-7	CASSSGQGLREQYF	TGTGCCAGCAGTTCGGGACAGGGCCTACGAGAGCAGTACTTC
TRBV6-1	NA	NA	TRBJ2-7	CASALEEGTYEQYF	TGTGCCAGCGCGTTAGAAGAGGGAACCTACGAGCAGTACTTC
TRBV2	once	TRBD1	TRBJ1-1	CATSTTGGTEAFF	TGTGCCACCTCCACGACAGGGGGTACTGAAGCTTTCTTT
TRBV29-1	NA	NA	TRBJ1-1	CSVEDRGRTQGYTEAFF	TGCAGCGTTGAAGATCGAGGCCGCACCCAGGGGTACACTGAAGCTTTCTTT
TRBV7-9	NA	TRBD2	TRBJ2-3	CASSLLAVASTDTQYF	TGTGCCAGCAGCTTACTAGCGGTGGCTAGCACAGATACGCAGTATTTT
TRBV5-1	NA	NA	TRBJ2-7	CASSFTGEQYF	TGCGCCAGCAGCTTTACAGGGGAGCAGTACTTC
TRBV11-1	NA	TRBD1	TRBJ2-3	CASSRRGSRTDTQYF	TGTGCCAGCAGCCGCAGGGGGTCGAGGACAGATACGCAGTATTTT
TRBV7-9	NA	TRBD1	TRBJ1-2	CASSGGTGGRGYTF	TGTGCCAGCAGCGGTGGGACAGGGGGCCGGGGCTACACCTTC
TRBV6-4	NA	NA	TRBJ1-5	CASKGRGSYFLYSNQPQHF	TGTGCCAGCAAAGGCAGGGGTTCATACTTTCTGTATAGCAATCAGCCCCAGCATTTT
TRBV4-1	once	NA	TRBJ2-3	CASSRGPPSRTRDTDTQYF	TGCGCCAGCAGCCGAGGGCCCCCCTCCCGGACCCGGGACACAGATACGCAGTATTTT
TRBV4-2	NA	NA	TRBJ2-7	CASSQVEVSSYEQYF	TGTGCCAGCAGCCAAGTCGAGGTGAGCTCCTACGAGCAGTACTTC
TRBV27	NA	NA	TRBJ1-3	CASSSTGAGNTIYF	TGTGCCAGCAGTTCGACAGGAGCTGGAAACACCATATATTTT
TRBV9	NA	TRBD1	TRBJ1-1	CASSVGQVVRGDTEAFF	TGTGCCAGCAGCGTTGGACAGGTTGTTCGGGGAGACACTGAAGCTTTCTTT
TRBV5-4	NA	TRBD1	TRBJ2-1	CASSAKPGTGSNEQFF	TGTGCCAGCAGCGCCAAACCCGGGACAGGGTCAAATGAGCAGTTCTTC
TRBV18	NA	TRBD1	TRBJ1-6	CASSPGTDNSPLHF	TGTGCCAGCTCACCAGGGACAGATAATTCACCCCTCCACTTT
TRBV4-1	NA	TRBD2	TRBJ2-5	CASSQTSIQETQYF	TGCGCCAGCAGCCAGACTAGCATCCAAGAGACCCAGTACTTC
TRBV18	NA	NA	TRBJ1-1	CASSPPVVGRTEAFF	TGTGCCAGCTCACCGCCAGTCGTGGGCCGCACTGAAGCTTTCTTT
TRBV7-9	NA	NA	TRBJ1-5	CASSLVYAENSNQPQHF	TGTGCCAGCAGCTTAGTTTACGCGGAGAATAGCAATCAGCCCCAGCATTTT
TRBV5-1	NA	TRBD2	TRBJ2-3	CASSLTLAGVSTDTQYF	TGCGCCAGCAGCTTGACCTTAGCGGGAGTCAGCACAGATACGCAGTATTTT
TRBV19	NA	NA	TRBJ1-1	CASRNSEGTEAFF	TGTGCCAGTAGAAACTCTGAGGGCACTGAAGCTTTCTTT
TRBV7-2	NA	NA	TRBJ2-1	CASSLGGLTKEQFF	TGTGCCAGCAGCTTAGGAGGACTAACAAAAGAGCAGTTCTTC